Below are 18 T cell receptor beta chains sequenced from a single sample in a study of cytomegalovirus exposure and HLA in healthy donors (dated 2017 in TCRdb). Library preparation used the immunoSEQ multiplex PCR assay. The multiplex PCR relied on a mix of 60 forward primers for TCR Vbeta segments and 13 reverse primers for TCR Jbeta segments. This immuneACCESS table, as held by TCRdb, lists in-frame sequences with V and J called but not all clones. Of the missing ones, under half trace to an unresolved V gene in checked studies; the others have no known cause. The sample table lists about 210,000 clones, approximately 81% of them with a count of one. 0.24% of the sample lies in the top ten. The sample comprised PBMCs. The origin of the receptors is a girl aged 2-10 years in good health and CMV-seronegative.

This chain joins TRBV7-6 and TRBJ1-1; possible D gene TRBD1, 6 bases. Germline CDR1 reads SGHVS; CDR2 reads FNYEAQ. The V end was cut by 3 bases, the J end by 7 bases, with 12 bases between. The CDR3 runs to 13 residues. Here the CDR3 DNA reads TGTGCCAGCAGCTTGAAGACAGGCCTTGAAGCTTTCTTT. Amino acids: CASSLKTGLEAFF.

The chain's CDR3 is CASSWLAGGPRSYNEQFF. In DNA, the CDR3 is TGCGCCAGCAGCTGGCTAGCGGGGGGCCCCAGGTCCTACAATGAGCAGTTCTTC. The chain uses TRBV5-1 and TRBJ2-1; 11 bases map to TRBD2. The V and J ends lost 3 bases and 1 base, in that order; junction bases with no gene match: 9. From germline, CDR1 is SGHRS and CDR2 YFSETQ. This CDR3 has 18 amino acids. Drawing the rest from reference TRBV5-1 and TRBJ2-1, the complete variable domain is KAGVTQTPRYLIKTRGQQVTLSCSPISGHRSVSWYQQTPGQGLQFLFEYFSETQRNKGNFPGRFSGRQFSNSRSEMNVSTLELGDSALYLCASSWLAGGPRSYNEQFFGPGTRLTVL.

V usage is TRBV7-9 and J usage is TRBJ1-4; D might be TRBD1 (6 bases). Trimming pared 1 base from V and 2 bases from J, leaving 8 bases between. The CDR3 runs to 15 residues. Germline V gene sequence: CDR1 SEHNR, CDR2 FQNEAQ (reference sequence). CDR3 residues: CASSLEGGTNEKLFF. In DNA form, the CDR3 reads TGTGCCAGCAGCTTAGAAGGGGGTACTAATGAAAAACTGTTTTTT.

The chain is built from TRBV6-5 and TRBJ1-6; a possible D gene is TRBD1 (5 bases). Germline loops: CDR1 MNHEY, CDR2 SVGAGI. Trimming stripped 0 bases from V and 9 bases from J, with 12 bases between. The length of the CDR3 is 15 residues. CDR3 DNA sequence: TGTGCCAGCAGTTACTCGTGGTCCGGGGGTTCACCCCTCCACTTT. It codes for CASSYSWSGGSPLHF.

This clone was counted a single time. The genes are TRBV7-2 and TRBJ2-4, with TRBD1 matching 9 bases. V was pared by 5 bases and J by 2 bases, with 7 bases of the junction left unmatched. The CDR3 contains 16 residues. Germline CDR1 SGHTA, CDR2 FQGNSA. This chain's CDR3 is CASSPETGGPKNIQYF. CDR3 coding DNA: TGTGCCAGCAGCCCGGAGACAGGGGGACCCAAAAACATTCAGTACTTC.

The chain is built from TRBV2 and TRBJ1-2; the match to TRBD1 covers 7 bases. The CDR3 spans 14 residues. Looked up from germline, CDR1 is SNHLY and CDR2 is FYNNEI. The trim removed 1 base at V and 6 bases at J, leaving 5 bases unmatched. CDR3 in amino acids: CASSEVGGIDGYTF. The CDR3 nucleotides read TGTGCCAGCAGTGAAGTAGGGGGCATCGATGGCTACACCTTC.

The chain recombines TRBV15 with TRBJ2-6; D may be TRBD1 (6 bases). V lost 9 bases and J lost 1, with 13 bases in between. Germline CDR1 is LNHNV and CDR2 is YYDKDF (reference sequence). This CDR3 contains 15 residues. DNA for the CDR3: TGTGCCACGACAGGTGGAACGTCTGGGGCCAACGTCCTGACTTTC. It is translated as CATTGGTSGANVLTF.

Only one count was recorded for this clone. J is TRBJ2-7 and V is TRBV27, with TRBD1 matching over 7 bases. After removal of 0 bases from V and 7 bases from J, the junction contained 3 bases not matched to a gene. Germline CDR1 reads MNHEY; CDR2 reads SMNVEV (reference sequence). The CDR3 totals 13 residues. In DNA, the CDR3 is TGTGCCAGCAGTTTATCTGGCAGGGGGGAGCAGTACTTC. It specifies CASSLSGRGEQYF.

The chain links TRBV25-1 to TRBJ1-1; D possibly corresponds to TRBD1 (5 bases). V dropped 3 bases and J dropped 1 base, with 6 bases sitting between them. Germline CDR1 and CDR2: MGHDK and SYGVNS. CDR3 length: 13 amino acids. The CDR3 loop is CASSEGGNTEAFF. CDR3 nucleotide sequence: TGTGCCAGCAGTGAGGGGGGGAACACTGAAGCTTTCTTT. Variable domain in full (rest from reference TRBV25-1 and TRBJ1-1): EADIYQTPRYLVIGTGKKITLECSQTMGHDKMYWYQQDPGMELHLIHYSYGVNSTEKGDLSSESTVSRIRTEHFPLTLESARPSHTSQYLCASSEGGNTEAFFGQGTRLTVV.

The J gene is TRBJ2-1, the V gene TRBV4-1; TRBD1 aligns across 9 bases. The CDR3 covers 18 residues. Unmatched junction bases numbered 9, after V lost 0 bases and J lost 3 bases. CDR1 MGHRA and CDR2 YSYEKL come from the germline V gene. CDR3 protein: CASSQDWIRTGVYNEQFF. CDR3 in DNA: TGCGCCAGCAGCCAAGATTGGATCCGGACAGGGGTCTACAATGAGCAGTTCTTC.

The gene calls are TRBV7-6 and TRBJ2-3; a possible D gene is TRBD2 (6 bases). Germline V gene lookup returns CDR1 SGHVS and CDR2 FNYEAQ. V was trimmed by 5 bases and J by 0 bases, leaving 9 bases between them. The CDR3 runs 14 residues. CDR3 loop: CASSDRGSTDTQYF. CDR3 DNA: TGTGCCAGCAGCGACCGGGGGAGCACAGATACGCAGTATTTT. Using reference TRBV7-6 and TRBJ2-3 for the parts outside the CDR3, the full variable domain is GAGVSQSPRYKVTKRGQDVALRCDPISGHVSLYWYRQALGQGPEFLTYFNYEAQQDKSGLPNDRFSAERPEGSISTLTIQRTEQRDSAMYRCASSDRGSTDTQYFGPGTRLTVL.

This CDR3 reads CASRSSSSYEQYF. CDR3 sequence (DNA): TGTGCCAGCAGATCCAGTAGCTCCTACGAGCAGTACTTC. The genes are TRBV6-6 and TRBJ2-5; the D is unclear. The J call could be wrong; TRBJ2-7 is a better fit for the DNA end. The length of the CDR3 is 13 residues. Germline CDR1 reads MNHNY; CDR2 reads SVGAGI (reference sequence).

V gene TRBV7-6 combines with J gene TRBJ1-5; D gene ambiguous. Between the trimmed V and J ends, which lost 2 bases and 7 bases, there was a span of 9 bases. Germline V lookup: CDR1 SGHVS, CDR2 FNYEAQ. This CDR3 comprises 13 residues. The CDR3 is CASSLTDGQPQHF. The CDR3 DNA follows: TGTGCCAGCAGCTTAACCGACGGGCAGCCCCAGCATTTT.

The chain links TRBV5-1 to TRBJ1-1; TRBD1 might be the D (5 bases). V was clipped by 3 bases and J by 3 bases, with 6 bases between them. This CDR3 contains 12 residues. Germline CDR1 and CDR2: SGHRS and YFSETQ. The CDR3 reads CASSWDYTEAFF. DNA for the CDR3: TGCGCCAGCAGCTGGGACTACACTGAAGCTTTCTTT.

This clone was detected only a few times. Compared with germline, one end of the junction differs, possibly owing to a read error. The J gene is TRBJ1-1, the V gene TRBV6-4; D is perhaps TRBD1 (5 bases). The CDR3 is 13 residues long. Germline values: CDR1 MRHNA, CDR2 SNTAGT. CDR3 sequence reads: CASSYSRGTEAFF. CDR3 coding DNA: TGTGCCAGCAGTTACTCACGGGGGACTGAAGCTTTCTTT.

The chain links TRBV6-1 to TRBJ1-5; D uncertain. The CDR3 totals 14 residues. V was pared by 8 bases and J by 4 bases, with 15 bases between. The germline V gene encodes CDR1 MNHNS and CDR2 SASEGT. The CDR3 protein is CASAAAVRNQPQHF. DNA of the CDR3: TGTGCCAGCGCAGCAGCAGTCAGGAATCAGCCCCAGCATTTT.

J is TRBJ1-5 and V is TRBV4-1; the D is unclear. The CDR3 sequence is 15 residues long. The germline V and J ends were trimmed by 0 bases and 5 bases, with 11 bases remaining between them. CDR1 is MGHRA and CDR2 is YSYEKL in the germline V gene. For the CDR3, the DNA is TGCGCCAGCAGCCAAGATAGCGTCCGGGATCAGCCCCAGCATTTT. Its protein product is CASSQDSVRDQPQHF.

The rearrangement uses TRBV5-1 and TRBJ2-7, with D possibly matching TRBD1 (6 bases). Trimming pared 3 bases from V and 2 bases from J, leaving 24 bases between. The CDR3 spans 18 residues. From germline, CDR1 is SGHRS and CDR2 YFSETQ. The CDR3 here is CASSSLLDSDVLTYEQYF. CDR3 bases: TGCGCCAGCAGCTCCCTTTTGGACAGCGATGTTCTAACCTACGAGCAGTACTTC. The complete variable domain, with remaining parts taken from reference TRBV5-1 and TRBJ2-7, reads KAGVTQTPRYLIKTRGQQVTLSCSPISGHRSVSWYQQTPGQGLQFLFEYFSETQRNKGNFPGRFSGRQFSNSRSEMNVSTLELGDSALYLCASSSLLDSDVLTYEQYFGPGTRLTVT.